The clone carrying this TCR beta chain was seen at least ten times. The antigen is unknown. A junction boundary mismatches the germline segment, possibly from a read error. The data stem from a study of identical twins. Study findings and constraints: Cross-sectional statistics underpinned the conclusions; the same donors were not followed. Among monozygotic twins, out-of-frame TCR alpha sharing exceeded what models predicted. Reduced insertions were recorded for abundant cord blood beta clonotypes, with no such pattern in memory repertoires.

Unique molecular identifiers were present on the cDNA, which also gained a universal primer site by template switching. One entry per CDR3 protein results from TCRdb running MiXCR on the 5' RACE reads. This table holds some 1,600,000 distinct CDR3 sequences, about 32% found once. The germline gives CDR1 SEHNR, CDR2 FQNEAQ (reference sequence). The CDR3 sequence is 15 residues long. V usage is TRBV7-9 and J usage is TRBJ2-1; the match to TRBD2 covers 9 bases. This sequence was found in a newborn girl in good health. Sequenced input: cord blood. CDR3 sequence reads: CASSLLAGRYNEQFF. The CDR3, as DNA: TGCGCCAGCAGCCTGCTAGCGGGAAGGTACAATGAGCAGTTCTTC.